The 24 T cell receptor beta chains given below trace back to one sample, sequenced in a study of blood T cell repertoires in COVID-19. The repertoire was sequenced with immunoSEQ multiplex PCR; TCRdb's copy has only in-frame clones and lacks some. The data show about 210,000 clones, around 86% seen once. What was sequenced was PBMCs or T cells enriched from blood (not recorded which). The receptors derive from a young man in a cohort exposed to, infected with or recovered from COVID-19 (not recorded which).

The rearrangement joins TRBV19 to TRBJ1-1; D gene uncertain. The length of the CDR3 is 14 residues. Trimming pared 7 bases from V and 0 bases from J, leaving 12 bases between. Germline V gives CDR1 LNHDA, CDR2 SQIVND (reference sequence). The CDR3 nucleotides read TGTGCCAGTACCTATGTAGTGATGAACACTGAAGCTTTCTTT. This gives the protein CASTYVVMNTEAFF.

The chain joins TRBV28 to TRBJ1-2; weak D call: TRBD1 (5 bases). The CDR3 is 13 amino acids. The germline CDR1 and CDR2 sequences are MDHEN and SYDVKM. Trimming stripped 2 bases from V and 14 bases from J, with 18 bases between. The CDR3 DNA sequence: TGTGCCAGCAGTTTACCAGGGTTAACTCACTCAACCTTC. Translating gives CASSLPGLTHSTF.

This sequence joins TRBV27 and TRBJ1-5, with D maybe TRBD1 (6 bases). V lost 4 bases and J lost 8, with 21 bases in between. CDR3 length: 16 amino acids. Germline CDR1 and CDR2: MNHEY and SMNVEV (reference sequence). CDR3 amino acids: CASSWAHQLNREPQHF. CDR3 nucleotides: TGTGCCAGCAGTTGGGCGCATCAATTGAACAGGGAGCCCCAGCATTTT.

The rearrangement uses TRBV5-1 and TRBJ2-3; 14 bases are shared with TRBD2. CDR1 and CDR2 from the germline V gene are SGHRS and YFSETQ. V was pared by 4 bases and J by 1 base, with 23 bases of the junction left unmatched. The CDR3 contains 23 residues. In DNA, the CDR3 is TGCGCCAGCAGCAGGCAGCCTATTACCGGGACTAGCGGGAGAGGGGTAGGCACAGATACGCAGTATTTT. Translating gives CASSRQPITGTSGRGVGTDTQYF.

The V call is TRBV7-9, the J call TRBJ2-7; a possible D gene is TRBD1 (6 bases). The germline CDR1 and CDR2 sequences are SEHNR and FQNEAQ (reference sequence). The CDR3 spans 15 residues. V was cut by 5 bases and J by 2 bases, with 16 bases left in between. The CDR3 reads CASSPRAQGAYEQYF. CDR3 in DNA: TGTGCCAGCAGCCCCAGGGCACAGGGCGCCTACGAGCAGTACTTC.

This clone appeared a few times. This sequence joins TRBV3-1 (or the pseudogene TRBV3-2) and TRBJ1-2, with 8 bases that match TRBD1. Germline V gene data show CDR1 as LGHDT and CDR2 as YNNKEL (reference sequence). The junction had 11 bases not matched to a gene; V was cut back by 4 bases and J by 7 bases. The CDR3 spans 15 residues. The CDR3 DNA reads TGTGCCAGCAGCCCCCCCCAGGGGGCGTTAAGTGGCTACACCTTC. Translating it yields CASSPPQGALSGYTF.

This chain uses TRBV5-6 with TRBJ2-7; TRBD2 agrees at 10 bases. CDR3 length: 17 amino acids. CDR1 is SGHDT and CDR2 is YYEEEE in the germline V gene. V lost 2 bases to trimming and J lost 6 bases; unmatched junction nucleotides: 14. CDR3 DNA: TGTGCCAGCAGCTTCGGACTAGCGGAGACCTTCGCTGTCGAGCAGTACTTC. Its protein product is CASSFGLAETFAVEQYF.

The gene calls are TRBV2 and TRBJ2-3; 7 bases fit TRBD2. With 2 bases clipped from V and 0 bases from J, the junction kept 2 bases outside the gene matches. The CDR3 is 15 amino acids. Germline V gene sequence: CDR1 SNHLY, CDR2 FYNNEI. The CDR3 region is CASSELAASTDTQYF. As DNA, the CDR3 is TGTGCCAGCAGTGAACTAGCGGCTAGCACAGATACGCAGTATTTT.

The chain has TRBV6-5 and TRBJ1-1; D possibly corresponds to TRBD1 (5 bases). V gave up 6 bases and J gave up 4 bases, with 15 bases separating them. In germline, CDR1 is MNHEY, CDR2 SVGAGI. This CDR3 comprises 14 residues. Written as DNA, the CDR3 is TGTGCCAGCAGGGGGGACCGGGGGTCCACTGAAGCTTTCTTT. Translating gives CASRGDRGSTEAFF.

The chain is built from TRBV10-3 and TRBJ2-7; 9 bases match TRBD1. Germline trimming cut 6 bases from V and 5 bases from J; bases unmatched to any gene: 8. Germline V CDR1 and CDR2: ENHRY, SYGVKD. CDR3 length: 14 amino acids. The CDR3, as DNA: TGTGCCATCAGCACAACAGGGGGCCGAAACGAGCAGTACTTC. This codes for CAISTTGGRNEQYF.

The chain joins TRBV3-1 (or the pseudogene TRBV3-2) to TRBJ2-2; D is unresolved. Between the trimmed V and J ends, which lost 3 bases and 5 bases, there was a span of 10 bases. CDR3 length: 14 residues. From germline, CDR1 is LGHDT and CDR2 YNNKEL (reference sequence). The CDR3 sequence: CASSQVSKTGELFF. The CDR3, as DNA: TGTGCCAGCAGCCAGGTTAGCAAAACCGGGGAGCTGTTTTTT.

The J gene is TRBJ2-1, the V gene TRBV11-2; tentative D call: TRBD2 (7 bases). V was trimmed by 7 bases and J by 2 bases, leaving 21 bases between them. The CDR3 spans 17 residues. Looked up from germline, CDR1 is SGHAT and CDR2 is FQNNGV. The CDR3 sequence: CASTKSGWEGAYNEQFF. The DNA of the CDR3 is TGTGCCAGCACCAAATCCGGTTGGGAGGGGGCCTACAATGAGCAGTTCTTC.

The chain's CDR3 is CASRPSVLIGQGGETQYF. CDR3 nucleotides: TGCGCCAGCAGGCCCTCCGTCTTAATTGGCCAAGGCGGTGAGACCCAGTACTTC. The V gene is TRBV5-1, the J gene TRBJ2-5; D is uncertain. The germline V gene has CDR1 SGHRS and CDR2 YFSETQ. The CDR3 contains 18 residues. The V and J ends lost 5 bases and 5 bases respectively, with 28 bases between them.

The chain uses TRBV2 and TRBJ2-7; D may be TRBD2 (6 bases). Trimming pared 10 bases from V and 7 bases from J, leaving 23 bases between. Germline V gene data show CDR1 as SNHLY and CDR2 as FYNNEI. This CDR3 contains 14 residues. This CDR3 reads CATSNSGRGWEQYF. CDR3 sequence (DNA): TGTGCCACGTCTAACTCCGGGAGAGGGTGGGAGCAGTACTTC.

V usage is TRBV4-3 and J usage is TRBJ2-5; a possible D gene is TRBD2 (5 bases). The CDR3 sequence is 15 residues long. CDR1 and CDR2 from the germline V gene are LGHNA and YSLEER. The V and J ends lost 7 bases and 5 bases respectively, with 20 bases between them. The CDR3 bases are TGCGCCAGCACACGACAACTAGGGCGGCGGGAGACCCAGTACTTC. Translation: CASTRQLGRRETQYF.

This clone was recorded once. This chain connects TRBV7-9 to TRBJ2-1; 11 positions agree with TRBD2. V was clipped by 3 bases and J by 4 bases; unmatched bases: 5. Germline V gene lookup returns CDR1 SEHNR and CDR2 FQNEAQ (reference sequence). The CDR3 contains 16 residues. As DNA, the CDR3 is TGTGCCAGCAGCTTTGGGACTAGCGGACTATACAATGAGCAGTTCTTC. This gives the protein CASSFGTSGLYNEQFF.

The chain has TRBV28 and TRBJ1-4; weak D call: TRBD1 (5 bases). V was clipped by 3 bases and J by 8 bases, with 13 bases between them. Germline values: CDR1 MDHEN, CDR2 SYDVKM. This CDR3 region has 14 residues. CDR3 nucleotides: TGTGCCAGCAGTTTGCGGCCAGGGAGGGAAAAACTGTTTTTT. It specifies CASSLRPGREKLFF.

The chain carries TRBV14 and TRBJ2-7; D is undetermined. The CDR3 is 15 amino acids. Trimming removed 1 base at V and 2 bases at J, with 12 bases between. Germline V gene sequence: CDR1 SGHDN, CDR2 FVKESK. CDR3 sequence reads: CASSQVTAPAYEQYF. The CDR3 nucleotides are TGTGCCAGCAGCCAAGTTACAGCTCCAGCCTACGAGCAGTACTTC.

The CDR3 reads CASGGPGQGVPYEQYF. Written as DNA, the CDR3 is TGTGCCAGCGGGGGACCGGGACAGGGGGTCCCCTACGAGCAGTACTTC. The chain has TRBV28 and TRBJ2-7, with 11 bases that match TRBD1. Germline CDR1 MDHEN, CDR2 SYDVKM. This CDR3 contains 16 residues. J gave up 2 bases and V 8 bases, and 11 bases lay outside the gene matches. Full variable domain (rest looked up from reference TRBV28 and TRBJ2-7): DVKVTQSSRYLVKRTGEKVFLECVQDMDHENMFWYRQDPGLGLRLIYFSYDVKMKEKGDIPEGYSVSREKKERFSLILESASTNQTSMYLCASGGPGQGVPYEQYFGPGTRLTVT.

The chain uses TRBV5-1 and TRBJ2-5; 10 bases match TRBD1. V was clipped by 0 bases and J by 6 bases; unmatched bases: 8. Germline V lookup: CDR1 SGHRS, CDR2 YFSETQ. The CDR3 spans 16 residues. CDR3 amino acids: CASSLVGQGLSQTQYF. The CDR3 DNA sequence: TGCGCCAGCAGCTTGGTGGGACAGGGGCTCTCGCAGACCCAGTACTTC.

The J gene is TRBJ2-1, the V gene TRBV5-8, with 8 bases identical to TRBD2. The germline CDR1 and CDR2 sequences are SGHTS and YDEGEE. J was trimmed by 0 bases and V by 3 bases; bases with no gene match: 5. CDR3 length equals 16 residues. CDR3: CASSWKRGSSYNEQFF. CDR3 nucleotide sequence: TGTGCCAGCAGCTGGAAGCGGGGGAGCTCCTACAATGAGCAGTTCTTC.

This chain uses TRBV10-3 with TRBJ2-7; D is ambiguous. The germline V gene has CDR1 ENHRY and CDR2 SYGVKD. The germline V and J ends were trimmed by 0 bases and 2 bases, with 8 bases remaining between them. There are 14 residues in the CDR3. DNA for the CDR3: TGTGCCATCAGTGAGTCGGTGCTAACCTACGAGCAGTACTTC. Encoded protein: CAISESVLTYEQYF.

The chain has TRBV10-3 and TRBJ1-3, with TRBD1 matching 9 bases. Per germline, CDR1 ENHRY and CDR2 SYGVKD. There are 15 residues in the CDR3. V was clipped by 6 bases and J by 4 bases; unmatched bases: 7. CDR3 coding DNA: TGTGCCATCAGACGGACAGGGGAACTCGGAAACACCATATATTTT. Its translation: CAIRRTGELGNTIYF.

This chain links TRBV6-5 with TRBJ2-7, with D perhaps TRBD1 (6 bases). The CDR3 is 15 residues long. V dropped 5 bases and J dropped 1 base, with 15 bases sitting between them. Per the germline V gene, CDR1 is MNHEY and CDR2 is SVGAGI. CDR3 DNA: TGTGCCAGCAGTCCCTTCAGGGACACGTCCTACGAGCAGTACTTC. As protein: CASSPFRDTSYEQYF.